This entry lists 8 T cell receptor beta chains sequenced from one sample in a study of radiation and T cells in renal cell carcinoma. TCRdb's table, derived via immunoSEQ multiplex PCR, lists solely in-frame clones and lacks some. The sample shows around 170,000 clones, roughly 90% of them seen only once. Documented time point: blood 4 weeks post-SBRT, at nephrectomy. Treatment: 15 Gy SBRT to primary tumor, nephrectomy 4 weeks later. The sequencing used blood, collected from a patient whose treatment included radiotherapy and nephrectomy. These receptors came from a woman in her forties or fifties with renal cell carcinoma.

This chain joins TRBV19 and TRBJ2-3; 9 bases map to TRBD2. The CDR3 runs 16 residues. Trimming took 7 bases from V and 4 from J; bases not matched to a gene: 12. In germline, CDR1 is LNHDA, CDR2 SQIVND (reference sequence). DNA for the CDR3: TGTGCCAGTACCAAGGGGTTTAGCGGGGGTGCAGATACGCAGTATTTT. Residues: CASTKGFSGGADTQYF.

The chain links TRBV5-1 to TRBJ2-5; 7 positions match TRBD1. CDR3 length: 17 residues. Germline assignment: CDR1 SGHRS and CDR2 YFSETQ. V shed 0 bases, J shed 5 bases, and the junction held 13 bases outside the gene matches. The CDR3 loop reads CASSLGQGGSRRETQYF. CDR3 sequence (DNA): TGCGCCAGCAGCTTGGGACAGGGTGGATCGCGGCGTGAGACCCAGTACTTC.

This chain uses TRBV19 with TRBJ1-3; D remains ambiguous. The CDR3 has 13 residues. V lost 3 bases and J 1 base, leaving 4 bases between the germline ends. Germline V gene lookup returns CDR1 LNHDA and CDR2 SQIVND (reference sequence). CDR3 residues: CASSIQSGNTIYF. In nucleotides, the CDR3 is TGTGCCAGTAGTATTCAGTCTGGAAACACCATATATTTT.

The chain has TRBV30 and TRBJ1-1, with D unclear. Per the germline V gene, CDR1 is GTSNPN and CDR2 is SVGIG (reference sequence). V was trimmed by 3 bases and J by 6 bases, leaving 14 bases between them. There are 13 residues in the CDR3. CDR3 sequence: CAWRVVGYAEAFF. In DNA, the CDR3 is TGTGCCTGGAGGGTCGTCGGGTACGCTGAAGCTTTCTTT.

The rearrangement uses TRBV5-1 and TRBJ1-3, with 7 bases that match TRBD1. This CDR3 is built from 16 residues. V dropped 4 bases and J dropped 4; count of bases not matched to a gene: 11. Germline assignment: CDR1 SGHRS and CDR2 YFSETQ. This CDR3 reads CASSPRQGLGGNTIYF. The CDR3 bases are TGCGCCAGCAGCCCGAGACAGGGACTGGGAGGAAACACCATATATTTT.

The chain uses TRBV4-2 and TRBJ1-2; TRBD1 might be the D (6 bases). Trimming removed 0 bases from V and 8 bases from J, with 13 bases in between. There are 14 residues in the CDR3. CDR1 is LGHNA, CDR2 YNFKEQ, per germline. CDR3 loop: CASSQEQGEGGYTF. Here the CDR3 DNA reads TGTGCCAGCAGCCAAGAACAGGGAGAAGGCGGCTACACCTTC.

The V call is TRBV19, the J call TRBJ1-3, with no clear D. V lost 7 bases, J lost 0 bases, and 4 bases lay in between. The CDR3 is 12 residues long. CDR1 is LNHDA, CDR2 SQIVND, per germline (reference sequence). CDR3 in amino acids: CASTYSGNTIYF. DNA of the CDR3: TGTGCCAGTACGTACTCTGGAAACACCATATATTTT.

As concerns this clone: A junction end diverges from the germline sequence, so it may reflect a read error. The rearrangement joins TRBV6-4 to TRBJ2-7; TRBD2 matches 9 bases. The CDR3 covers 10 residues. Germline V CDR1 and CDR2: MRHNA, SNTAGT. CDR3 sequence: CASSFRLADF. The CDR3 DNA follows: TGTGCCAGCAGTTTCCGACTAGCGGACTTC.